This entry lists 30 T cell receptor beta chains sequenced from one sample in a study of T-cell reconstitution after alpha-beta-depleted transplantation in children (dated by TCRdb to the mid-2010s). Library preparation used PCR. Sequencer: Illumina HiSeq 2500. To normalize quantification of the TCRbeta repertoire, the TCR libraries were built with molecular barcoding that relied on unique molecular identifiers. Using fastp at Q25 and MiXCR, TCRdb reprocessed the public reads and kept productive beta chains. Merged by CDR3 protein, the rows form single entries marked with the most common genes and DNA. The sample table contains 350,000 to 400,000 distinct CDR3 sequences; only one count was recorded for about 14% of them. Around 4.1% of the sample is held by the ten biggest clonotypes. Sample: PBMCs, taken from the stem cell graft. The source is a human donor who donated a stem cell graft to a child with Fanconi anemia.

This clonotype was counted ten times or more. The CDR3 DNA follows: TGCAGCGTCGGAGACAGTTTCTACAATGAGCAGTTCTTC. This encodes CSVGDSFYNEQFF. The chain employs TRBV29-1 and TRBJ2-1; tentatively, D is TRBD1 (5 bases). This CDR3 region has 13 residues. Per germline, CDR1 SQVTM and CDR2 ANQGSEA. V lost 6 bases, J lost 3 bases, and 12 bases lay in between.

The CDR3 protein is CASSPRRTGEETQYF. CDR3 DNA sequence: TGTGCCAGCTCTCCAAGACGGACAGGGGAAGAGACCCAGTACTTC. This sequence joins TRBV18 and TRBJ2-5; 9 bases match TRBD1. Germline CDR1 reads KGHSH; CDR2 reads LQKENI. CDR3 length: 15 amino acids. After removal of 6 bases from V and 3 bases from J, the junction contained 8 bases not matched to a gene.

This clonotype came up many times. The gene calls are TRBV18 and TRBJ2-7; 12 bases align to TRBD2. Germline CDR1 KGHSH, CDR2 LQKENI. This CDR3 spans 14 amino acids. Trimming at V came to 3 bases and at J to 4 bases, leaving 1 base not matched to a gene. CDR3 residues: CASSPGLAGYEQYF. The DNA of the CDR3 is TGTGCCAGCTCACCGGGACTAGCGGGTTACGAGCAGTACTTC.

Ten or more counts support this clonotype. The gene calls are TRBV5-1 and TRBJ2-1, with D perhaps being TRBD1 or TRBD2 (6 bases each). The CDR3 has 15 residues. Germline loops: CDR1 SGHRS, CDR2 YFSETQ. V was clipped by 4 bases and J by 1 base, with 12 bases between them. Here the CDR3 DNA reads TGCGCCAGCAGCCCTTGGAGGGGGTCCTACAATGAGCAGTTCTTC. Protein: CASSPWRGSYNEQFF.

J is TRBJ2-1 and V is TRBV4-1; tentative D call: TRBD1 (5 bases). V lost 7 bases to trimming and J lost 3 bases, with 13 bases between them. Germline CDR1 and CDR2: MGHRA and YSYEKL. This CDR3 region has 14 residues. The CDR3 sequence: CASKKDKLYNEQFF. CDR3 DNA sequence: TGCGCCAGCAAGAAGGACAAGCTCTACAATGAGCAGTTCTTC.

V usage is TRBV7-6 and J usage is TRBJ2-3, with TRBD1 matching over 7 bases. CDR1 is SGHVS and CDR2 is FNYEAQ in the germline V gene. The CDR3 runs to 15 residues. Germline trimming cut 2 bases from V and 0 bases from J; bases unmatched to any gene: 2. In DNA, the CDR3 is TGTGCCAGCAGCTTACCGGGACAGAGCACAGATACGCAGTATTTT. Its translation is CASSLPGQSTDTQYF.

A word on this clonotype: Mismatch with germline at one junction end may stem from a read error. The J gene is TRBJ1-1, the V gene TRBV20-1; perhaps TRBD1 as D (6 bases). Looked up from germline, CDR1 is DFQATT and CDR2 is SNEGSKA (reference sequence). The CDR3 covers 17 residues. The DNA for the CDR3 is TGCTGTGCTAGAAATGGGACACGCTCCCCGGGGGGCACTGAAGCTTTCTTT. Residues: CCARNGTRSPGGTEAFF.

This chain links TRBV6-5 with TRBJ2-2, with 8 bases matching TRBD2. After removal of 2 bases from V and 4 bases from J, the junction contained 9 bases not matched to a gene. Per germline, CDR1 MNHEY and CDR2 SVGAGI. The CDR3 runs 17 residues. Written as DNA, the CDR3 is TGTGCCAGCAGTTACCCTGCCGGGGGGGGAGGCACCGGGGAGCTGTTTTTT. The encoded protein is CASSYPAGGGGTGELFF.

The chain is built from TRBV5-1 and TRBJ1-1, with D perhaps TRBD1 (5 bases). This CDR3 comprises 14 residues. The germline V gene has CDR1 SGHRS and CDR2 YFSETQ. Trimming removed 0 bases from V and 3 bases from J, with 9 bases in between. The CDR3, as DNA: TGCGCCAGCAGCTTGGCAGGGTCCGACACTGAAGCTTTCTTT. Translation: CASSLAGSDTEAFF.

This clonotype came up a few times. The rearrangement uses TRBV18 and TRBJ1-1, with no clear D. The CDR3 has 16 amino acids. V was trimmed by 4 bases and J by 1 base, leaving 16 bases between them. Germline CDR1 is KGHSH and CDR2 is LQKENI. CDR3 in DNA: TGTGCCAGCTCACACCTTGGGGAGGGCCCGAACACTGAAGCTTTCTTT. The encoded protein is CASSHLGEGPNTEAFF.

V and J are TRBV6-5 and TRBJ1-2; a weak D match, TRBD1 (5 bases). The CDR3 extends over 14 amino acids. The ends were cut back, 2 bases at V and 8 bases at J, with 15 bases in the middle. Germline V CDR1 and CDR2: MNHEY, SVGAGI. CDR3 residues: CASSYMGVGGGYTF. The CDR3 coding sequence is TGTGCCAGCAGTTACATGGGGGTCGGCGGAGGCTACACCTTC.

Ten or more counts support this clonotype. The chain is built from TRBV5-1 and TRBJ1-1; the D is unclear. Deletions cut 4 bases from V and 2 bases from J, with 18 bases between. In germline, CDR1 is SGHRS, CDR2 YFSETQ. This CDR3 spans 16 amino acids. The CDR3 sequence is CASSKKTPQPNTEAFF. As DNA, the CDR3 is TGCGCCAGCAGCAAGAAAACCCCGCAACCTAACACTGAAGCTTTCTTT.

This clonotype was seen more than once but under ten times. J is TRBJ2-5 and V is TRBV5-1, with unresolved D. The CDR3 is 14 residues long. V lost 5 bases and J 2 bases, leaving 13 bases between the germline ends. Germline V gene lookup returns CDR1 SGHRS and CDR2 YFSETQ. For the CDR3, the DNA is TGCGCCAGCAGAGACCCGGCAGGACAAGAGACCCAGTACTTC. It encodes CASRDPAGQETQYF.

The chain links TRBV20-1 to TRBJ2-2, with D unresolved. The germline V gene has CDR1 DFQATT and CDR2 SNEGSKA (reference sequence). The V gene lost 3 bases and the J gene lost 2 bases, with 10 bases spanning the gap. CDR3 length: 14 amino acids. CDR3 protein: CSASIPFNTGELFF. In nucleotides, the CDR3 is TGCAGTGCTAGCATTCCTTTCAACACCGGGGAGCTGTTTTTT.

This chain uses TRBV29-1 with TRBJ2-3, with D possibly TRBD1 on 5 matching bases. The germline V gene encodes CDR1 SQVTM and CDR2 ANQGSEA. This CDR3 comprises 14 residues. Between the trimmed V and J ends, which lost 2 bases and 2 bases, there was a span of 11 bases. The CDR3 spells CSVETDRFTDTQYF. CDR3 sequence (DNA): TGCAGCGTTGAAACCGACAGATTCACAGATACGCAGTATTTT.

This clonotype was found many times. The rearrangement uses TRBV7-2 and TRBJ2-3; D gene ambiguous. The CDR3 extends over 15 amino acids. V gave up 1 base and J gave up 6 bases, with 14 bases separating them. CDR1 is SGHTA, CDR2 FQGNSA, per germline. CDR3 in DNA: TGTGCCAGCAGCTTAGTAAACCGACGGGCGGATACGCAGTATTTT. This gives the protein CASSLVNRRADTQYF. Looking up the rest from reference TRBV7-2 and TRBJ2-3 gives the full variable domain: GAGVSQSPSNKVTEKGKDVELRCDPISGHTALYWYRQSLGQGLEFLIYFQGNSAPDKSGLPSDRFSAERTGGSVSTLTIQRTQQEDSAVYLCASSLVNRRADTQYFGPGTRLTVL.

This clonotype occurred a few times. This sequence joins TRBV6-1 and TRBJ2-7; D possibly corresponds to TRBD2 (6 bases). V lost 6 bases, J lost 1 base, and 16 bases lay in between. The CDR3 is 15 residues long. Germline CDR1 reads MNHNS; CDR2 reads SASEGT. Here the CDR3 reads CASREGRGLSYEQYF. DNA of the CDR3: TGTGCCAGCAGGGAGGGACGGGGTCTGTCCTACGAGCAGTACTTC.

V gene TRBV10-3 combines with J gene TRBJ2-1; D might be TRBD2 (5 bases). CDR3 length: 12 residues. Germline CDR1 reads ENHRY; CDR2 reads SYGVKD. V was shortened by 7 bases and J by 6 bases, with 10 bases between the two germline ends. Here the CDR3 reads CAIMMDFNEQFF. The DNA of the CDR3 is TGTGCCATCATGATGGACTTCAATGAGCAGTTCTTC.

The CDR3 loop reads CASSFHPVAGTDATNEKLFF. The CDR3 region has the DNA TGTGCCAGCAGTTTTCACCCCGTGGCCGGGACAGATGCAACTAATGAAAAACTGTTTTTT. This chain links TRBV6-2 or TRBV6-3 with TRBJ1-4, with 7 nucleotides matching TRBD1. This CDR3 has 20 residues. The junction had 17 bases not matched to a gene; V was cut back by 4 bases and J by 0 bases. The germline V gene has CDR1 MNHEY and CDR2 SVGEGT.

This clonotype was counted a few times. This chain connects TRBV5-1 to TRBJ2-1; D may be TRBD1 or TRBD2 (5 bases each). V was clipped by 4 bases and J by 4 bases, with 12 bases between them. CDR1 is SGHRS and CDR2 is YFSETQ in the germline V gene. The CDR3 runs 14 residues. The CDR3 protein is CASSMGPAYNEQFF. The DNA for the CDR3 is TGCGCCAGCAGCATGGGACCCGCATACAATGAGCAGTTCTTC.

This clonotype was recorded a few times. The gene calls are TRBV7-8 and TRBJ1-1, with TRBD1 matching over 7 bases. V was clipped by 5 bases and J by 3 bases; unmatched bases: 9. The CDR3 covers 15 residues. Germline V gene lookup returns CDR1 SGHVS and CDR2 FQNEAQ. CDR3 loop: CASSLLSGQHTEAFF. The CDR3 DNA reads as TGTGCCAGCAGCCTACTCTCGGGACAGCACACTGAAGCTTTCTTT.

For the CDR3, the DNA is TGTGCCAGCAGCTCCAGGGGACTAGCGAGGGAGACCCAGTACTTC. It encodes CASSSRGLARETQYF. V gene TRBV11-2 combines with J gene TRBJ2-5; 10 bases match TRBD2. Germline V gene sequence: CDR1 SGHAT, CDR2 FQNNGV. Unmatched junction bases numbered 7, after V lost 4 bases and J lost 5 bases. This CDR3 comprises 15 residues. The whole variable domain, remainder taken from reference TRBV11-2 and TRBJ2-5, is EAGVAQSPRYKIIEKRQSVAFWCNPISGHATLYWYQQILGQGPKLLIQFQNNGVVDDSQLPKDRFSAERLKGVDSTLKIQPAKLEDSAVYLCASSSRGLARETQYFGPGTRLLVL.

The chain carries TRBV2 and TRBJ2-7, with no clear D. The CDR3 is 15 amino acids. V was trimmed by 2 bases and J by 5 bases, leaving 16 bases between them. CDR1 SNHLY and CDR2 FYNNEI come from the germline V gene. CDR3 in amino acids: CASSELGPNIDEQYF. CDR3 nucleotides: TGTGCCAGCAGTGAACTGGGTCCGAATATCGACGAGCAGTACTTC.

The V and J genes are TRBV28 and TRBJ2-1; 12 bases map to TRBD2. CDR1 and CDR2 from the germline V gene are MDHEN and SYDVKM. The CDR3 spans 15 residues. V was clipped by 2 bases and J by 7 bases; unmatched bases: 3. The CDR3 reads CASSLLAGGQNEQFF. The CDR3 DNA reads TGTGCCAGCAGTTTACTAGCGGGGGGGCAGAATGAGCAGTTCTTC.

Turning to this clonotype: The germline gene is not matched at one end of the junction; a read error may be the cause. The gene calls are TRBV6-1 and TRBJ2-7, with 8 positions matching TRBD1. Germline V CDR1 and CDR2: MNHNS, SASEGT. This CDR3 spans 15 amino acids. The CDR3 region has the DNA TGTGCCAGCGGTAGGACAGGGTTCGGGTCCTTCGAGCAGTACTTC. Translation: CASGRTGFGSFEQYF.

This clonotype has at least ten counts. V is TRBV3-1 and J is TRBJ1-5; no firm D call. CDR1 is LGHDT and CDR2 is YNNKEL in the germline V gene (reference sequence). V dropped 0 bases and J dropped 2 bases, with 8 bases sitting between them. The CDR3 has 15 amino acids. The DNA of the CDR3 is TGTGCCAGCAGCCAAGATCACTACGGCAATCAGCCCCAGCATTTT. Amino acid sequence: CASSQDHYGNQPQHF.

The chain recombines TRBV20-1 with TRBJ2-1, with 8 bases matching TRBD2. V shed 0 bases and J 6 bases; nucleotides not matched to a gene: 7. From germline, CDR1 is DFQATT and CDR2 SNEGSKA (reference sequence). There are 15 residues in the CDR3. CDR3 sequence (DNA): TGCAGTGCTAGAGATGGGACTAGTTTGCGCAATGAGCAGTTCTTC. Translation gives CSARDGTSLRNEQFF.

This clonotype was recorded many times. The chain joins TRBV2 to TRBJ2-3; 7 nucleotides match TRBD1. Germline trimming cut 6 bases from V and 4 bases from J; bases unmatched to any gene: 10. The germline V gene encodes CDR1 SNHLY and CDR2 FYNNEI. The CDR3 is 15 residues long. The CDR3 protein is CASSQTGVVADTQYF. CDR3 DNA sequence: TGTGCCAGCAGCCAAACAGGGGTTGTCGCAGATACGCAGTATTTT.

This sequence joins TRBV5-1 and TRBJ2-3; the D is unclear. Germline loops: CDR1 SGHRS, CDR2 YFSETQ. The CDR3 totals 14 residues. The germline V and J ends were trimmed by 0 bases and 4 bases, with 9 bases remaining between them. In DNA form, the CDR3 reads TGCGCCAGCAGCTTGGGTACATTCTCAGATACGCAGTATTTT. Amino acid sequence: CASSLGTFSDTQYF.

The table lists this clonotype with many counts. The gene calls are TRBV28 and TRBJ2-1, with 11 nucleotides matching TRBD2. This CDR3 is 17 amino acids long. Germline values: CDR1 MDHEN, CDR2 SYDVKM. V was pared by 4 bases and J by 3 bases, with 8 bases of the junction left unmatched. CDR3 nucleotide sequence: TGTGCCAGCAGTTCCCCGACTAGCGGGGTTCGCTACAATGAGCAGTTCTTC. Amino acid sequence: CASSSPTSGVRYNEQFF.